The rows below give T cell receptor beta chains drawn from one sample of a study of OX40 agonist ivuxolimab in advanced cancers. The assay was immunoSEQ multiplex PCR, and TCRdb's table has in-frame clones only and misses some. The table shows some 48,000 clones, with about 81% occurring only once. Material: CD4+ or CD8+ T cells sorted from blood, obtained in a trial of the OX40 agonist ivuxolimab. These receptors were taken from an adult with an advanced solid tumor such as melanoma, head and neck, liver or kidney cancer. CDR3s leave out the opening cysteine and the closing phenylalanine or tryptophan. Each record gives: J gene, V gene, CDR3 protein.

>TRBJ2-5|TRBV19
ASSQDTGGEETQY
>TRBJ2-1|TRBV9
ASSVESYSYNEQF
>TRBJ2-3|TRBV7-2
ASSFQLTTDTQY
>TRBJ2-7|TRBV7-2
ASGSGTSGSYEQY
>TRBJ1-2|TRBV7-5
ASSQGQGYGYT
>TRBJ2-5|TRBV6-1
ASTPWGVQETQY
>TRBJ1-1|TRBV29-1
SAVEVTNTEAF
>TRBJ2-3|TRBV2
ASQGTGTDTQY
>TRBJ1-1|TRBV6-5
ASSYSMRGRDSVAF
>TRBJ2-3|TRBV7-9
ASSLASAFTDTQY
>TRBJ1-4|TRBV6-1
ASKGQRTNEKLF
>TRBJ1-4|TRBV5-4
ASTSQGRNEKLF
>TRBJ2-3|TRBV6-4
ASSERGGTDTQY
>TRBJ2-1|TRBV5-1
ASSLRLAGTNEQF
>TRBJ2-5|TRBV6-6
ASSSILAAMRETQY
>TRBJ2-2|TRBV6-6
ASRDRQASGELF
>TRBJ1-2|TRBV6-6
ASSWGPGYT
>TRBJ2-7|TRBV27
ASAVDRLSSYEQY
>TRBJ2-7|TRBV6-5
ASSYREGAYEQY